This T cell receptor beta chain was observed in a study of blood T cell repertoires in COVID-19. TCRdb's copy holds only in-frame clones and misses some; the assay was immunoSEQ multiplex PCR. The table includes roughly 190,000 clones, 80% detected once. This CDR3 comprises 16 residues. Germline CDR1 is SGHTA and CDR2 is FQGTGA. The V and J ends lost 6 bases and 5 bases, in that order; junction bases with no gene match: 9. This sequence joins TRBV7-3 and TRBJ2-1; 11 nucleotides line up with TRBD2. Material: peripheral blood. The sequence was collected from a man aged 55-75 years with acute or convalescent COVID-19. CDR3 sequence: CASSFVGTSGDNEQFF. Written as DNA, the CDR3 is TGTGCCAGCAGTTTTGTCGGGACTAGCGGTGACAATGAGCAGTTCTTC.